This TCR beta chain stems from a study of quantifying T cell responses using KT2 cells. Study overall: TCR alpha and beta constant-region primers primed reverse transcription of RNA. Under optimum conditions, T4 ligation efficiency was estimated at more than 9.5%.

This clonotype appeared many times. An oligo carrying a UMI was ligated to the cDNA 3' end. An equimolar mix of RC1.1 and RC1.2 primed the beta chain across TRBC1 and TRBC2. TCRdb recomputed calls from the UMI-ligation and nested PCR reads with MiXCR, one row per CDR3 protein. The sample includes more than 55,000 distinct CDR3 sequences, 9% to 15% of them seen just once. The CDR3 length is 16 residues. V gave up 0 bases and J gave up 4 bases, with 13 bases separating them. Germline V gives CDR1 MGHRA, CDR2 YSYEKL. Known numbers of the T cell clone KT2 were added to PBMC. What was sequenced was PBMCs spiked with cells of the T cell clone KT2. The receptor was isolated from a human donor. V and J are TRBV4-1 and TRBJ1-5, with D tentatively TRBD1 (5 bases). The CDR3 DNA reads as TGCGCCAGCAGCCAAGACGGGGGATTATTAAATCAGCCCCAGCATTTT. Its protein is CASSQDGGLLNQPQHF.